Sequencing of this T cell receptor (beta chain) was carried out in a study of response to subunit inactivated influenza vaccine. The study's findings and limits: Authors suggested few new T cells are recruited by each seasonal influenza vaccination.

MiXCR was run by TCRdb on the RT-PCR reads, yielding one entry per CDR3 protein. The sample shows around 180,000 distinct CDR3 sequences, around 8.8% of them seen only once. The sample holds many counts of this clonotype. Its antigen is currently unknown. The V gene's germline CDR1 is LNHDA and CDR2 SQIVND (reference sequence). The length of the CDR3 is 13 residues. V shed 8 bases and J shed 12 bases, with 17 bases lying between them. This TCR was sampled from a man aged 45-65 years who received an inactivated influenza vaccine. The chain couples TRBV19 to TRBJ2-6; no definite D call. Source: non-naive T cells sorted from PBMCs, taken on the day of vaccination. CDR3 sequence (DNA): TGTGCCAGTCTTAACACCAACTCGGTCGTCCTGACTTTC. It encodes CASLNTNSVVLTF.